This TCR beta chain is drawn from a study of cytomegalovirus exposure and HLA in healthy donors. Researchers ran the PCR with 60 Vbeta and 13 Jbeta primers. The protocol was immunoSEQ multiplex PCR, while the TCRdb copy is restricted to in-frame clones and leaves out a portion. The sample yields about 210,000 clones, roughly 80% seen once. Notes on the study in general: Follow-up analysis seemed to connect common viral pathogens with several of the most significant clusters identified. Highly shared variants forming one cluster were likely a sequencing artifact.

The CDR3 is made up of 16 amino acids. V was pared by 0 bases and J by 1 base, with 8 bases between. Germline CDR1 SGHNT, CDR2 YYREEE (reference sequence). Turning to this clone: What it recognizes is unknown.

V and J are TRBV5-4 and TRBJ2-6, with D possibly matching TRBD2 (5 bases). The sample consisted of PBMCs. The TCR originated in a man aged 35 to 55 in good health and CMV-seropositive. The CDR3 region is CASSLDPGSGANVLTF. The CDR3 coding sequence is TGTGCCAGCAGCTTGGATCCGGGGTCTGGGGCCAACGTCCTGACTTTC.